These 15 T cell receptor beta chains were sequenced from one sample in a study of T cells in Graves' hyperthyroidism and ophthalmopathy. The investigators amplified TCR beta CDR3 regions from RNA transcripts. With the HTBI primer set, the TCR CDR3 went through a first round of RT-PCR. One entry per CDR3 protein results from TCRdb running MiXCR on the multiplex PCR reads. The sample yields about 160,000 distinct CDR3 sequences, about 9.4% seen once. Sequences were obtained from blood. The receptor source for this set is a woman under 30 with Graves' hyperthyroidism that later progressed to Graves' ophthalmopathy.

This clonotype has ten or more counts. This rearrangement joins TRBV30 to TRBJ2-3; 11 bases fit TRBD2. Trimming cost V 3 bases and J 4 bases; bases outside gene matches: 6. Germline V CDR1 and CDR2: GTSNPN, SVGIG (reference sequence). This CDR3 has 15 residues. The CDR3 region is CAWSETSGVADTQYF. The CDR3 DNA is TGTGCCTGGAGCGAGACTAGCGGGGTTGCAGATACGCAGTATTTT. Based on the CDR3 plus reference TRBV30 and TRBJ2-3, the full variable domain is SQTIHQWPATLVQPVGSPLSLECTVEGTSNPNLYWYRQAAGRGLQLLFYSVGIGQISSEVPQNLSASRPQDRQFILSSKKLLLSDSGFYLCAWSETSGVADTQYFGPGTRLTVL.

The chain recombines TRBV7-9 with TRBJ2-2, with TRBD1 identical over 9 bases. CDR1 is SEHNR, CDR2 FQNEAQ, per germline (reference sequence). This CDR3 contains 15 residues. The J segment lost 4 bases and the V segment lost 4 bases, leaving 4 bases of the junction unmatched. CDR3 nucleotide sequence: TGTGCCAGCAGCTCTACGACAGGGGGCACCGGGGAGCTGTTTTTT. It encodes CASSSTTGGTGELFF.

This clonotype was counted at least ten times. The V gene is TRBV20-1, the J gene TRBJ2-1, with D perhaps TRBD2 (6 bases). This CDR3 region has 11 residues. Deletions cut 8 bases from V and 6 bases from J, with 11 bases between. CDR1 and CDR2 from the germline V gene are DFQATT and SNEGSKA (reference sequence). CDR3 sequence: CSIRLVNEQFF. CDR3 in DNA: TGCAGTATCCGACTAGTCAATGAGCAGTTCTTC.

The chain recombines TRBV6-1 with TRBJ1-5, with TRBD1 matching over 8 bases. Germline values: CDR1 MNHNS, CDR2 SASEGT. This CDR3 contains 14 residues. V lost 7 bases to trimming and J lost 5 bases; unmatched junction nucleotides: 7. The CDR3 here is CASTDRGGYQPQHF. The CDR3 region has the DNA TGTGCCAGCACCGACAGGGGAGGGTATCAGCCCCAGCATTTT.

This clonotype was counted ten times or more. The chain recombines TRBV7-8 with TRBJ2-7, with TRBD1 identical over 7 bases. This CDR3 region has 16 residues. V gave up 6 bases and J gave up 3 bases; unmatched junction bases: 14. CDR1 and CDR2 from the germline V gene are SGHVS and FQNEAQ. CDR3 sequence reads: CASRNLGQDRFYEQYF. The CDR3 region has the DNA TGTGCCAGCAGGAACCTCGGACAGGACAGGTTCTACGAGCAGTACTTC. The variable domain in full, with the rest retrieved from reference TRBV7-8 and TRBJ2-7, is GAGVSQSPRYKVAKRGQDVALRCDPISGHVSLFWYQQALGQGPEFLTYFQNEAQLDKSGLPSDRFFAERPEGSVSTLKIQRTQQEDSAVYLCASRNLGQDRFYEQYFGPGTRLTVT.

For this clonotype: A much larger clone lies one base from this, so it may be a read error. V usage is TRBV2 and J usage is TRBJ1-5; D is unclear. CDR3 length: 16 amino acids. Per germline, CDR1 SNHLY and CDR2 FYNNEI. CDR3 sequence: CASSEGRLYSNQPQRF. CDR3 nucleotide sequence: TGTGCCAGCAGTGAAGGCAGACTTTATAGCAATCAGCCCCAGCGTTTT.

This clonotype was seen more than once but under ten times. The chain recombines TRBV5-6 with TRBJ2-7; no firm D call. The germline V gene has CDR1 SGHDT and CDR2 YYEEEE. The CDR3 has 14 residues. Trimming removed 0 bases from V and 3 bases from J, with 10 bases in between. The CDR3 DNA reads TGTGCCAGCAGCTTGGTAAGCCCCGACTACGAGCAGTACTTC. It specifies CASSLVSPDYEQYF.

This clonotype has a count of ten or more. The V gene is TRBV18, the J gene TRBJ2-2, with 9 bases that match TRBD1. The trim removed 5 bases at V and 0 bases at J, leaving 10 bases unmatched. Germline-derived CDR1 and CDR2 are KGHSH and LQKENI. The CDR3 contains 18 residues. In DNA form, the CDR3 reads TGTGCCAGCTCAAGGGGACAGGGACGAAGTGCGAACACCGGGGAGCTGTTTTTT. This translates into CASSRGQGRSANTGELFF. The complete variable domain, with remaining parts taken from reference TRBV18 and TRBJ2-2, reads NAGVMQNPRHLVRRRGQEARLRCSPMKGHSHVYWYRQLPEEGLKFMVYLQKENIIDESGMPKERFSAEFPKEGPSILRIQQVVRGDSAAYFCASSRGQGRSANTGELFFGEGSRLTVL.

This clonotype was counted many times. This rearrangement joins TRBV4-2 to TRBJ2-5, with 7 positions matching TRBD2. Unmatched junction bases numbered 6, after V lost 1 base and J lost 4 bases. This CDR3 comprises 15 residues. Germline CDR1 reads LGHNA; CDR2 reads YNFKEQ. The CDR3 sequence: CASSQGGGERETQYF. CDR3 nucleotide sequence: TGTGCCAGCAGCCAAGGGGGAGGGGAGAGAGAGACCCAGTACTTC.

This clonotype came up many times. The V and J genes are TRBV24-1 and TRBJ2-5, with 7 bases lining up with TRBD1. The V gene end was trimmed by 10 bases and the J gene end by 1 base; junction bases not matched to a gene: 11. CDR3 length equals 15 residues. Germline V gives CDR1 KGHDR, CDR2 SFDVKD. The CDR3 nucleotides read TGTGCCACTGGGGTAACAGACAGGGCCCAAGAGACCCAGTACTTC. Protein product: CATGVTDRAQETQYF.

In this sample, this clonotype turned up many times. The J gene is TRBJ2-2, the V gene TRBV12-3 or TRBV12-4; 13 bases map to TRBD2. V was clipped by 0 bases and J by 3 bases; unmatched bases: 4. This CDR3 is 18 amino acids long. The CDR3 nucleotides read TGTGCCAGCAGTTTAGCGCGACTAGCGGGAGGCTACACCGGGGAGCTGTTTTTT. Translation gives CASSLARLAGGYTGELFF.

This clonotype was seen ten or more times. CDR3 sequence reads: CASSPGTSGRLEQYF. Written as DNA, the CDR3 is TGTGCCAGCAGTCCGGGGACTAGCGGGAGATTAGAGCAGTACTTC. The rearrangement joins TRBV6-1 to TRBJ2-7; 14 nucleotides agree with TRBD2. V dropped 5 bases and J dropped 7; count of bases not matched to a gene: 7. Germline lookup yields CDR1 MNHNS and CDR2 SASEGT. CDR3 length equals 15 residues.

This clonotype was found many times. The chain joins TRBV20-1 to TRBJ2-7; 9 bases are shared with TRBD1. This CDR3 has 13 amino acids. Per the germline V gene, CDR1 is DFQATT and CDR2 is SNEGSKA (reference sequence). Losses at the gene ends were 6 bases for V and 1 base for J; bases not matched to a gene: 4. In nucleotides, the CDR3 is TGCAGTGCGCGGACAGGGGTATCCTACGAGCAGTACTTC. This sequence encodes CSARTGVSYEQYF.

The rearrangement links TRBV5-1 to TRBJ2-2; 14 nucleotides line up with TRBD2. Germline V CDR1 and CDR2: SGHRS, YFSETQ. J lost 4 bases, V lost 4 bases, and 6 bases had no gene match. CDR3 length equals 17 residues. For the CDR3, the DNA is TGCGCCAGCAGCGGGGGACTAGCGGGAGTTAGCACCGGGGAGCTGTTTTTT. It yields the protein CASSGGLAGVSTGELFF.

The sample holds many counts of this clonotype. This sequence joins TRBV11-2 and TRBJ2-1; perhaps TRBD1 as D (8 bases). The germline gives CDR1 SGHAT, CDR2 FQNNGV. Trimming cost V 0 bases and J 4 bases, with 19 bases left between them. There are 18 residues in the CDR3. The CDR3 region has the DNA TGTGCCAGCAGCTTAGATAGACAGGGGAGGGGGGTTTACAATGAGCAGTTCTTC. Residues: CASSLDRQGRGVYNEQFF.